This T cell receptor beta chain was captured in a study of T cells in Graves' hyperthyroidism and ophthalmopathy. The overall study: Any treatment followed the collection of peripheral blood at initial diagnosis. Study-wide points: The model made its ophthalmopathy prediction, and onset followed a median roughly 6.5 months later. Blood also carried most thyroid clonotypes expanded above 0.001.

This clonotype was seen many times. Its antigen is unknown. TCR beta CDR3 sequences were amplified from RNA transcripts. First-round RT-PCR with HTBI primers amplified the TCR CDR3 region. TCRdb reanalysed the multiplex PCR reads using MiXCR and keeps one entry per CDR3 protein. Counted here are more than 500,000 distinct CDR3 sequences, 16% occurring once; the ten biggest clones make up roughly 29%. CDR1 is SGHAT, CDR2 FQDESV, per germline (reference sequence). V was trimmed by 5 bases and J by 2 bases, leaving 16 bases between them. The CDR3 runs 15 residues. Sequencing was carried out using blood. The TCR sequence derives from a woman aged 25 to 39 with Graves' ophthalmopathy. This chain uses TRBV11-1 with TRBJ2-7; the D gene is possibly TRBD1 (6 bases). The CDR3 DNA reads as TGTGCCAGCAGCCCAGATTACAGGGAAACCTACGAGCAGTACTTC. Protein: CASSPDYRETYEQYF.